These 7 T cell receptor beta chains originate from one sample sequenced in a study of identical twins. TCRdb processed the 5' RACE reads anew with MiXCR; each CDR3 protein has one entry. The sample has 410,000 or so distinct CDR3 sequences; approximately 17% are singletons. The specimen was naive T cells sorted from blood. The receptors stem from a man aged 50 to 60 in good health.

This clonotype has a handful of counts. The chain uses TRBV7-9 and TRBJ2-2, with 7 bases lining up with TRBD1. The trim removed 4 bases at V and 1 base at J, leaving 6 bases unmatched. Looked up from germline, CDR1 is SEHNR and CDR2 is FQNEAQ (reference sequence). There are 16 residues in the CDR3. CDR3 nucleotides: TGTGCCAGCAGCTATTTGACAGGGAAGAACACCGGGGAGCTGTTTTTT. This translates into CASSYLTGKNTGELFF.

This chain uses TRBV29-1 with TRBJ2-1; 8 nucleotides align to TRBD2. V shed 4 bases, J shed 3 bases, and the junction held 14 bases outside the gene matches. The length of the CDR3 is 17 residues. Germline assignment: CDR1 SQVTM and CDR2 ANQGSEA. DNA of the CDR3: TGCAGCGTTGCAGGCGGGAGGACCATAAGGGTCTACAATGAGCAGTTCTTC. This sequence encodes CSVAGGRTIRVYNEQFF.

This clonotype was detected a few times. The V call is TRBV27, the J call TRBJ2-7; no reliable D call. CDR1 MNHEY and CDR2 SMNVEV come from the germline V gene (reference sequence). This CDR3 has 15 residues. The V end lost 0 bases, the J end lost 3 bases, and 12 bases lay between the germline ends. This CDR3 is CASSLSDGNYYEQYF. CDR3 nucleotide sequence: TGTGCCAGCAGTTTATCCGACGGAAATTACTACGAGCAGTACTTC.

The rearrangement uses TRBV2 and TRBJ2-7, with 9 bases matching TRBD1. V shed 5 bases and J 1 base; nucleotides not matched to a gene: 6. This CDR3 region has 15 residues. Germline V gene data show CDR1 as SNHLY and CDR2 as FYNNEI. The CDR3 nucleotides read TGTGCCAGCAGTAACCGGGACAGGGCTTCCTACGAGCAGTACTTC. Translated, it gives CASSNRDRASYEQYF. The whole variable domain, remainder taken from reference TRBV2 and TRBJ2-7, is EPEVTQTPSHQVTQMGQEVILRCVPISNHLYFYWYRQILGQKVEFLVSFYNNEISEKSEIFDDQFSVERPDGSNFTLKIRSTKLEDSAMYFCASSNRDRASYEQYFGPGTRLTVT.

In this sample, this clonotype turned up a few times. The chain uses TRBV7-2 and TRBJ2-5; D unclear. Germline V lookup: CDR1 SGHTA, CDR2 FQGNSA. V lost 3 bases and J lost 1, with 6 bases in between. The CDR3 has 13 amino acids. Here the CDR3 DNA reads TGTGCCAGCAGCTTCCTCCTCCAAGAGACCCAGTACTTC. This codes for CASSFLLQETQYF.

This clonotype was counted ten times or more. The chain links TRBV24-1 to TRBJ1-2, with a possible D match to TRBD1 (5 bases). V dropped 0 bases and J dropped 7 bases, with 5 bases sitting between them. Germline CDR1 KGHDR, CDR2 SFDVKD. The CDR3 loop spans 12 amino acids. The CDR3 DNA reads as TGTGCCACCAGTGATTTGGGGGCTGGCTACACCTTC. It translates to CATSDLGAGYTF.

The V and J genes are TRBV10-3 and TRBJ1-3; a possible D gene is TRBD1 (5 bases). The CDR3 has 14 amino acids. The V and J ends lost 6 bases and 0 bases respectively, with 9 bases between them. In germline, CDR1 is ENHRY, CDR2 SYGVKD. The CDR3: CAISIGTSGNTIYF. The CDR3 bases are TGTGCCATCAGCATAGGGACCTCTGGAAACACCATATATTTT.